This TCR beta chain was captured in a study of post-analysis software for immune sequencing data. The CDR3 is 19 amino acids. Trimming cost V 1 base and J 1 base, with 22 bases left between them. The germline CDR1 and CDR2 sequences are SEHNR and FQNEAQ (reference sequence). Presence of unique molecular identifiers characterized the TCR beta cDNA libraries. Input populations of 1 to 10 million T cells gave rise to approximately 480,000 cDNA molecules. MiXCR was run by TCRdb on the PCR reads, yielding one entry per CDR3 protein. This sample has hundreds of thousands of distinct CDR3 sequences, with around 60% found just once. Comment on this clonotype: The antigen is unknown.

Overall study findings and caveats: Same-batch preparations were strongly co-clustered by F measure. When patients were compared with controls, 4 or 5 TRBV segments were more frequent, TRBV5-6, TRBV5-1 and TRBV20-1 among them. When compared against controls, multiple sclerosis patients showed significantly lower normalized Chao1 diversity.

Sequencing input: blood. The rearrangement links TRBV7-9 to TRBJ1-2, with TRBD1 as a possible D gene (6 bases). The source is a girl aged 2-10 years with multiple sclerosis. The CDR3 sequence: CASSLEIGGRGHHNYGYTF. In nucleotides, the CDR3 is TGTGCCAGCAGCTTAGAAATTGGGGGCAGGGGACATCATAACTATGGCTACACCTTC.